This TCR beta chain was documented in a study of tumor-infiltrating lymphocytes in primary liver carcinoma. Study background: Tumors were stage T1-T3 N0M0, about 4 to 10 cm across. Sample counts of productive TCRbeta reads spanned roughly 3.65 to 8 million; these counts were similar across tissue types.

The template, roughly 0.45 ug total RNA, yielded TCR beta cDNA made with a constant-region primer. Slightly modified ARM-PCR served as the procedure for the TCR beta libraries. These libraries came from three rounds of nested multiplex PCR. PCR rounds one and two used TRBV1-TRBV30 forward primers with a C-beta reverse primer for around 9 cycles each. MiXCR was run by TCRdb on the multiplex PCR reads, yielding one entry per CDR3 protein. The sample gives around 35,000 distinct CDR3 sequences, more than 60% of which show up once; 37% is in the top ten. A few counts support this clonotype. One junction end disagrees with the germline gene, perhaps due to a read error. Co-extracted RNA and DNA came from approximately 20-30 mg of unsorted bulk tissue. Germline values: CDR1 SGHTA, CDR2 FQGTGA. The CDR3 extends over 15 amino acids.

Material for sequencing was tumor-adjacent normal liver tissue. The V and J genes are TRBV7-3 and TRBJ2-1, with 7 bases lining up with TRBD2. The clonotype originates from a middle-aged man with primary liver carcinoma and hepatitis B virus infection. The chain's CDR3 is CASSSLGGTYNVQFF. The DNA for the CDR3 is TGTGCCAGCAGCTCTTTGGGGGGGACCTACAATGTGCAGTTCTTC.